There are a few counts of the clone carrying this TCR beta chain. Its antigen is currently unknown. The sample originates from a study of shared clonotypes between healthy human individuals. Notes on the study in general: Despite large depth, sorted-subset datasets appeared incompletely sequenced.

The assay used deep level. Sorted subsets were amplified in replicate PCRs using 200 ng DNA, around 30,000 T cell genomes. Profiling relied on immunoSEQ multiplex PCR, and the TCRdb table lists in-frame clones only, not all of them. This sample carries roughly 1,100,000 clones, 65% to 75% of them seen once, and the ten largest clones take approximately 1.5%. The TCR comes from a young man in good health. The source material was memory CD4+ T cells sorted from blood. Documented subset: CD45RA-negative fraction.

CDR3 sequence reads: CASSLVRGTVQETQYF. CDR3 DNA: TGTGCCAGCAGCTTAGTTCGGGGGACAGTTCAAGAGACCCAGTACTTC. This rearrangement joins TRBV7-2 to TRBJ2-5, with D tentatively TRBD1 (7 bases). V lost 1 base and J 2 bases, leaving 14 bases between the germline ends. This CDR3 region has 16 residues. CDR1 SGHTA and CDR2 FQGNSA come from the germline V gene.